Presented here are 15 T cell receptor beta chains from one specimen sequenced in a study of long-term antiretroviral therapy in people with HIV. The assay used was immunoSEQ (version v3.0), run at survey level. TCRdb keeps only in-frame clones here, not all; method: immunoSEQ multiplex PCR. The sample holds roughly 32,000 clones; roughly 85% are singletons and the top ten take around 4.4%. Sequencing used unsorted PBMCs, obtained about 3.3 years after starting antiretroviral therapy. These TCRs come from a man aged 18 to 29 with HIV.

The CDR3 loop reads CASSTDRSYNEQFF. CDR3 in DNA: TGTGCCAGCAGCACGGACAGGTCCTACAATGAGCAGTTCTTC. This chain uses TRBV7-3 with TRBJ2-1, with TRBD1 matching 7 bases. Germline-derived CDR1 and CDR2 are SGHTA and FQGTGA. This CDR3 has 14 residues. V dropped 5 bases and J dropped 1; count of bases not matched to a gene: 2.

This rearrangement joins TRBV2 to TRBJ1-5, with a possible D match to TRBD1 (6 bases). Germline V CDR1 and CDR2: SNHLY, FYNNEI. This CDR3 region has 15 residues. Trimming pared 4 bases from V and 0 bases from J, leaving 10 bases between. CDR3: CASSGRTDSNQPQHF. The CDR3 DNA follows: TGTGCCAGCAGTGGCCGGACAGATAGCAATCAGCCCCAGCATTTT.

The gene calls are TRBV5-1 and TRBJ2-2; 7 nucleotides align to TRBD2. This CDR3 has 17 residues. Losses at the gene ends were 3 bases for V and 2 bases for J; bases not matched to a gene: 10. Germline CDR1 and CDR2: SGHRS and YFSETQ. The CDR3, as DNA: TGCGCCAGCAGCTCGGACCCTAGCGGCGGTAACACCGGGGAGCTGTTTTTT. Its protein product is CASSSDPSGGNTGELFF.

The J gene is TRBJ1-2, the V gene TRBV5-4, with D hard to call. The CDR3 runs 14 residues. Germline CDR1 reads SGHNT; CDR2 reads YYREEE (reference sequence). V lost 2 bases to trimming and J lost 0 bases, with 8 bases between them. The CDR3: CASSFSPSNYGYTF. In nucleotides, the CDR3 is TGTGCCAGCAGCTTCTCACCTTCTAACTATGGCTACACCTTC. Supplemented by reference TRBV5-4 and TRBJ1-2, the full variable domain reads ETGVTQSPTHLIKTRGQQVTLRCSSQSGHNTVSWYQQALGQGPQFIFQYYREEENGRGNFPPRFSGLQFPNYSSELNVNALELDDSALYLCASSFSPSNYGYTFGSGTRLTVV.

This chain uses TRBV12-5 with TRBJ2-2, with D tentatively TRBD1 (6 bases). The V end was cut by 5 bases, the J end by 7 bases, with 11 bases between. Germline V gene data show CDR1 as LGHNT and CDR2 as FRNRAP. The CDR3 is made up of 13 amino acids. Written as DNA, the CDR3 is TGTGCTAGTGGTAAACAGGGCGGCGGGGAGCTGTTTTTT. Protein product: CASGKQGGGELFF.

The genes are TRBV6-1 and TRBJ1-2, with D unclear. The V gene's germline CDR1 is MNHNS and CDR2 SASEGT. The CDR3 sequence is 10 residues long. The ends were cut back, 1 base at V and 14 bases at J, with 8 bases in the middle. The CDR3 loop is CASSEGGNTF. DNA for the CDR3: TGTGCCAGCAGTGAAGGTGGTAATACCTTC.

In its sample, this clone was seen once. The chain uses TRBV11-2 and TRBJ2-2; possibly TRBD1 for D (6 bases). This CDR3 is 15 amino acids long. V lost 4 bases and J lost 7, with 16 bases in between. From germline, CDR1 is SGHAT and CDR2 FQNNGV. The chain's CDR3 is CASSSYRTVGGELFF. The CDR3 DNA reads TGTGCCAGCAGCTCCTACCGGACAGTCGGCGGGGAGCTGTTTTTT.

The rearrangement uses TRBV7-9 and TRBJ2-3; TRBD1 might be the D (5 bases). This CDR3 region has 15 residues. Germline V gene lookup returns CDR1 SEHNR and CDR2 FQNEAQ (reference sequence). With 5 bases removed from V and 0 bases from J, the gap between germline ends came to 12 bases. In DNA, the CDR3 is TGTGCCAGCAGCGGGGCCTACCCAAGCACAGATACGCAGTATTTT. The encoded protein is CASSGAYPSTDTQYF.

This clone was observed once. The V call is TRBV6-1, the J call TRBJ1-1, with D unresolved. Trimming left V 6 bases short and J 1 base short, with 15 bases between. Germline lookup yields CDR1 MNHNS and CDR2 SASEGT. CDR3 length: 15 amino acids. CDR3 loop: CASSLGWNRNTEAFF. In DNA, the CDR3 is TGTGCCAGCAGCCTCGGGTGGAACAGGAACACTGAAGCTTTCTTT.

The V call is TRBV18, the J call TRBJ2-3; D unclear. Germline values: CDR1 KGHSH, CDR2 LQKENI. The CDR3 loop spans 13 amino acids. Trimming took 2 bases from V and 4 from J, leaving 7 bases between them. CDR3 in amino acids: CASSPNTADTQYF. In nucleotides, the CDR3 is TGTGCCAGCTCACCAAACACAGCAGATACGCAGTATTTT.

The CDR3 coding sequence is TGTGCCAGCAGCTTGGATCCGGCAATCTCTGGAAACACCATATATTTT. Protein product: CASSLDPAISGNTIYF. J is TRBJ1-3 and V is TRBV5-6; no clear D gene. The CDR3 totals 16 residues. V was cut by 0 bases and J by 0 bases, with 10 bases left in between. The V gene's germline CDR1 is SGHDT and CDR2 YYEEEE.

This clone was detected once. The chain uses TRBV6-1 and TRBJ1-3, with TRBD1 as a possible D gene (5 bases). The ends were cut back, 1 base at V and 0 bases at J, with 7 bases in the middle. The germline V gene has CDR1 MNHNS and CDR2 SASEGT. The CDR3 is 15 amino acids. CDR3 loop: CASSEDRSSGNTIYF. CDR3 nucleotides: TGTGCCAGCAGTGAAGACAGGAGCTCTGGAAACACCATATATTTT.

The genes are TRBV4-3 and TRBJ2-3, with TRBD2 matching over 10 bases. The junction had 11 bases not matched to a gene; V was cut back by 1 base and J by 4 bases. Looked up from germline, CDR1 is LGHNA and CDR2 is YSLEER. This CDR3 contains 18 residues. In nucleotides, the CDR3 is TGCGCCAGCAGCCAAGGGGTCCACCTAGCGGGGGTCCCAGATACGCAGTATTTT. It codes for CASSQGVHLAGVPDTQYF.

V and J are TRBV11-2 and TRBJ2-2; D not resolved. V was shortened by 6 bases and J by 3 bases, with 5 bases between the two germline ends. Germline assignment: CDR1 SGHAT and CDR2 FQNNGV. The length of the CDR3 is 12 residues. Written as DNA, the CDR3 is TGTGCCAGCAGTGCCCACACCGGGGAGCTGTTTTTT. Translating gives CASSAHTGELFF. The whole variable domain, filled in from reference TRBV11-2 and TRBJ2-2, reads EAGVAQSPRYKIIEKRQSVAFWCNPISGHATLYWYQQILGQGPKLLIQFQNNGVVDDSQLPKDRFSAERLKGVDSTLKIQPAKLEDSAVYLCASSAHTGELFFGEGSRLTVL.

The CDR3 here is CASRRGGKNIQYF. The CDR3 DNA is TGCGCCAGCAGACGAGGGGGGAAAAACATTCAGTACTTC. The V call is TRBV10-2, the J call TRBJ2-4; D is possibly TRBD1 or TRBD2 (6 bases each). This CDR3 has 13 amino acids. Germline V lookup: CDR1 WSHSY, CDR2 SAAADI. The germline V and J ends were trimmed by 6 bases and 4 bases, with 10 bases remaining between them.